This TCR beta chain was retrieved from a study of blood T cell repertoires in COVID-19 (TCRdb year 2020). With regard to the full study: Samples covering the acute and convalescent phases of COVID-19 were provided by collaborators in the United States, Italy and Spain. The repertoires were made available in a free public database intended to serve as a resource for research on the immune response to SARS-CoV-2. Samples were obtained from the ongoing ImmuneRACE study (first 160 participants) and from about 1,300 subjects provided by 6 global collaborators. HLA class I and class II types, where available, came from metadata supplied by the sample provider rather than from assay-based typing. The prospective study material was composed of cDNA or gDNA derived from T cells, B-cell-depleted T cells, or PBMCs. Sample metadata almost always included a de-identified subject ID, COVID-19 status, age in years and sex. Deeply sampled blood TCRbeta repertoires from subjects exposed to, actively infected with, or recovered from COVID-19 were included in the dataset. Results and caveats for the whole study, not just this receptor: Clinical and demographic metadata were provided uncurated, with the amount varying by source and participant.

Notes on this clone: Its specific antigen is unknown. The sample holds no much larger clone one base away, and base qualities are not on file.

TCRbeta CDR3 regions were amplified from genomic DNA using the immunoSEQ Assay, a bias-controlled multiplex PCR. Under the source paper's analysis protocol: The number of nucleated cells in each sample was estimated by amplification of reference gene primers within the assay. Sequence reads were collapsed and filtered to measure the absolute abundance of every unique TCRbeta CDR3 rearrangement. For each sample, productive Simpson clonality was calculated by taking the square root of Simpson's diversity index across productive rearrangements. The table was pulled from immuneACCESS by TCRdb, which kept in-frame rearrangements only. Such tables lose some clones; where checked, under half of the loss comes from unresolved V genes, and the rest has no known cause. V, J and clone size reflect that table, while D and trimming were determined from the DNA. The sample records around 320,000 clones, roughly 91% of which are singletons. Roughly 2.8% of the sample is in the top ten clones.

The germline V gene (reference sequence) specifies SGHNT as CDR1 and YYREEE as CDR2. From the cysteine up to the phenylalanine, the CDR3 has a length of 14 residues. Just the 42-base CDR3 DNA is kept, in frame starting at base 1. For this chain, trimming is 2 bases at the V end and 3 bases at the J end, and the number of junction bases without a gene match is 1. In the prospective study, participants were about 18 to 89 years old, resided in about two dozen geographic areas of the United States, and were enrolled through a virtual design. Cohort assignment in the prospective study relied on participant-reported clinical history from a screening survey and a study questionnaire. Exposed participants had been in contact, within 2 weeks of entering the study, with a person who had a PCR-confirmed or clinician-diagnosed case of COVID-19. Mobile phlebotomists in the prospective study collected whole blood, serum and a nasopharyngeal or oropharyngeal swab from every participant. Additional blood draws and questionnaires over an approximately 2-month period could optionally be provided by prospective study participants. Before DNA extraction, prospective study blood samples were shipped either frozen or at room temperature.

The rearranged segments are TRBV5-4 and TRBJ1-4, with TRBD1 matching 7 junction bases. Sequencing used PBMCs or T cells enriched from blood (not recorded which). The TCR originated in a woman aged 45-59 years who had been exposed to COVID-19. CDR3 reads: CASSFQGANEKLFF. Read as DNA, the sequence is TGTGCCAGCAGCTTCCAGGGGGCTAATGAAAAACTGTTTTTT.